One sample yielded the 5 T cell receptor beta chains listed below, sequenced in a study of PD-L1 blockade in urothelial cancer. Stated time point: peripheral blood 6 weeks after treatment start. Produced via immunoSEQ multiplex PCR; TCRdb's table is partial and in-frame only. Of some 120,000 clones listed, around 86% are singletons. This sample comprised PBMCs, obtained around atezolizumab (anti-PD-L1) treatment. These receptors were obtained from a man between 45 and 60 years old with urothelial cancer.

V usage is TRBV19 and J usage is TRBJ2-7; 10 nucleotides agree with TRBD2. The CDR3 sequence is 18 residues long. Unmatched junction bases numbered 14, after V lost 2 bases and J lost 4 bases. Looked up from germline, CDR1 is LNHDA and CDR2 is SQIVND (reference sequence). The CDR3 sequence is CASSIRGLAGDIPYEQYF. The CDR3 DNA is TGTGCCAGTAGTATACGGGGGCTAGCGGGAGACATCCCTTACGAGCAGTACTTC.

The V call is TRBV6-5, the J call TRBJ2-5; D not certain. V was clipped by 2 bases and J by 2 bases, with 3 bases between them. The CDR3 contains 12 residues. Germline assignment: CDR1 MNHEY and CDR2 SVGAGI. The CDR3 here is CASSYPQETQYF. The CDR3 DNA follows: TGTGCCAGCAGTTACCCTCAAGAGACCCAGTACTTC.

CDR3 region: CASRRTGLGDQPQHF. CDR3 nucleotides: TGTGCCAGCAGGAGGACAGGTTTGGGGGATCAGCCCCAGCATTTT. This chain links TRBV2 with TRBJ1-5; TRBD1 matches 7 bases. This CDR3 region has 15 residues. Germline trimming cut 6 bases from V and 5 bases from J; bases unmatched to any gene: 10. From germline, CDR1 is SNHLY and CDR2 FYNNEI.

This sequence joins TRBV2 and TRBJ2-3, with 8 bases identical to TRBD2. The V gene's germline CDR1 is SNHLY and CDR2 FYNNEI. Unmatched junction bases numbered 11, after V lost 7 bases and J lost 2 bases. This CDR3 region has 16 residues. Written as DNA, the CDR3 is TGTGCCAGCACCTCATCAGGACTAGCAGACACAGATACGCAGTATTTT. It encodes CASTSSGLADTDTQYF.

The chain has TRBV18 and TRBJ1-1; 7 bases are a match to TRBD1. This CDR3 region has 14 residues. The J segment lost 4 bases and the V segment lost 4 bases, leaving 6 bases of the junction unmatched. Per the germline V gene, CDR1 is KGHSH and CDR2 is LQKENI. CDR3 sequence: CASSRVGGPTEAFF. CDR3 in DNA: TGTGCCAGCTCACGAGTAGGGGGCCCCACTGAAGCTTTCTTT.